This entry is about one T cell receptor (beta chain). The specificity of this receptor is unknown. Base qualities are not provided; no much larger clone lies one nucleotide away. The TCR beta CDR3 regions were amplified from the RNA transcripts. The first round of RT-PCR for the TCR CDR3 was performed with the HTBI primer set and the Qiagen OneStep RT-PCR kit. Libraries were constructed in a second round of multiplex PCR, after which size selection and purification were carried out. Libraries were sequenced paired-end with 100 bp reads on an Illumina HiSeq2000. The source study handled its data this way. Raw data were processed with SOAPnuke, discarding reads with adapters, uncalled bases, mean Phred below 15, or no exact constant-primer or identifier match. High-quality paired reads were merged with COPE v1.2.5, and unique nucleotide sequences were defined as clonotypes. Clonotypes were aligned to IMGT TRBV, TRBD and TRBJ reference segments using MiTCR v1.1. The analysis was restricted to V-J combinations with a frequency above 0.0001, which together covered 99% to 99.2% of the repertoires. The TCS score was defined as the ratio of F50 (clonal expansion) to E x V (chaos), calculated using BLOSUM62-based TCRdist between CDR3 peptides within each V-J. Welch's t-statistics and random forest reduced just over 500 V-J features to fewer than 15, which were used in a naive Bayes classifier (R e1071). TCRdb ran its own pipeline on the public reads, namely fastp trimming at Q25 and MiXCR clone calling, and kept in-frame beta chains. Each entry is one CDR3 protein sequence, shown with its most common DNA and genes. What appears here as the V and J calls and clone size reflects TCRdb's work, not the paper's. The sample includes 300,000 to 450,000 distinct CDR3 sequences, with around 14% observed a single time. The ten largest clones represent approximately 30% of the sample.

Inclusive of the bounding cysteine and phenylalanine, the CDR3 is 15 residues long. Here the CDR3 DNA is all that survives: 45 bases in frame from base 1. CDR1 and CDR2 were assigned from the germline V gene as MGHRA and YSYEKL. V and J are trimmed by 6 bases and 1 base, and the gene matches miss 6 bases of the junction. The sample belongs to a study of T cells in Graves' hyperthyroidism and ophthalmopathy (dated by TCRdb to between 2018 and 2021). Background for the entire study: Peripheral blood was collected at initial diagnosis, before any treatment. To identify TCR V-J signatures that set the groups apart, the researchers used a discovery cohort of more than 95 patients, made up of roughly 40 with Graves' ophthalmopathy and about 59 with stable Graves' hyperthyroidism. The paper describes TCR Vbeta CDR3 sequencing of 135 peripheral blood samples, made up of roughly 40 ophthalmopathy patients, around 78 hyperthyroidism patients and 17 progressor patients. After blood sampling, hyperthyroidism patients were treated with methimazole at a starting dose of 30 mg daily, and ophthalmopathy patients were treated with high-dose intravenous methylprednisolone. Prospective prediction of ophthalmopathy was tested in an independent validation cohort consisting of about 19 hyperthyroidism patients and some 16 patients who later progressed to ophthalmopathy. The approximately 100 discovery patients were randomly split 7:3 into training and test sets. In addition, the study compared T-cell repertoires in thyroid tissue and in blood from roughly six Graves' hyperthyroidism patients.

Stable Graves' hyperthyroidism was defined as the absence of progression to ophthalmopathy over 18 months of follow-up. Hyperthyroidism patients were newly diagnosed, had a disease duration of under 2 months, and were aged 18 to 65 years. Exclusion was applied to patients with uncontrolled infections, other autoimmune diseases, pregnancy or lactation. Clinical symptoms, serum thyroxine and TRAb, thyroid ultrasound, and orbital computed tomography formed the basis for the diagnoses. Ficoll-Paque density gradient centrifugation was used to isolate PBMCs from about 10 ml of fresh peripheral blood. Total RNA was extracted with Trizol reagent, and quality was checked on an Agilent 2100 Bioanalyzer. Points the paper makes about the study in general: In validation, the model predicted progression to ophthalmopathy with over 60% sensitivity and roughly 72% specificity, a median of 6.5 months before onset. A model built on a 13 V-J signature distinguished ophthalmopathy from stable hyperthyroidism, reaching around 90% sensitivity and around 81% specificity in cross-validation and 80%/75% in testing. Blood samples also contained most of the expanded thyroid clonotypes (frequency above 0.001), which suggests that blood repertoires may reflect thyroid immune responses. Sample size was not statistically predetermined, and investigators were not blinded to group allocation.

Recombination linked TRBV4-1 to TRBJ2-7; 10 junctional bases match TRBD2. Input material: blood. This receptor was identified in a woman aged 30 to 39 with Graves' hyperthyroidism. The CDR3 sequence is CASSRGTSDSYEQYF. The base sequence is TGCGCCAGCAGTCGAGGGACTAGCGATTCCTACGAGCAGTACTTC.